The clone carrying this T cell receptor beta chain showed up many times. Its antigen is undetermined. This specimen comes from a study of response to subunit inactivated influenza vaccine. Findings of the study overall: Seasonal influenza vaccination, on each occasion, was suggested by the authors to recruit few new T cells.

TCRdb re-called the RT-PCR reads with MiXCR, one entry per CDR3 protein. Among about 190,000 distinct CDR3 sequences, 14% were seen once, and the ten largest hold under 30%. The CDR3 length is 14 residues. Trimming removed 6 bases at V and 0 bases at J, with 9 bases between. Per the germline V gene, CDR1 is SGHTA and CDR2 is FQGNSA. This sequence was found in a man in his forties or fifties who received an inactivated influenza vaccine. The rearrangement uses TRBV7-2 and TRBJ2-1; a possible D gene is TRBD2 (5 bases). Sequenced material: CD8+ T cells sorted from PBMCs, taken 4 to 6 days after vaccination. The CDR3 nucleotides read TGTGCCAGCAGTAGCGTCAGCTCCTACAATGAGCAGTTCTTC. Encoded protein: CASSSVSSYNEQFF.